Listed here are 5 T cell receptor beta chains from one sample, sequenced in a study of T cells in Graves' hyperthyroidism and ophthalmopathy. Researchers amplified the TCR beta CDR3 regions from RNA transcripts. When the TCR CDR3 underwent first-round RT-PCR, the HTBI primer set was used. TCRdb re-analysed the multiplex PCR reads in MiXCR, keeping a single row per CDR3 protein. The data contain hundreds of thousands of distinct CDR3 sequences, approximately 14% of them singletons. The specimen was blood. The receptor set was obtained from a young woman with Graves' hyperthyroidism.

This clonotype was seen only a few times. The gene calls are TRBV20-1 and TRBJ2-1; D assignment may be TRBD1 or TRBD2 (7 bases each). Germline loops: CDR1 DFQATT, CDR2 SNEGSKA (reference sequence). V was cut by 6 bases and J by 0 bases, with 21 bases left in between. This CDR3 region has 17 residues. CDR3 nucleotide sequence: TGCAGTGCAGGGGGCTTACTAGCGCTGAGCTCCTACAATGAGCAGTTCTTC. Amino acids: CSAGGLLALSSYNEQFF.

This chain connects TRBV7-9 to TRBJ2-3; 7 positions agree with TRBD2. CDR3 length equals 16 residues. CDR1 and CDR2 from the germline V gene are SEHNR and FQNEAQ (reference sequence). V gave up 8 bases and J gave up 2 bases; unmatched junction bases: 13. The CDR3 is CASRQSGDSYTDTQYF. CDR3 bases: TGTGCCAGCCGGCAAAGCGGGGACTCCTACACAGATACGCAGTATTTT.

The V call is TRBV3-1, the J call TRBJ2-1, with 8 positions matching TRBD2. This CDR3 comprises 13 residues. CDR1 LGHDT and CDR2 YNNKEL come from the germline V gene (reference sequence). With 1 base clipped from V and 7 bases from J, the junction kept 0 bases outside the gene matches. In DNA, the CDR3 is TGTGCCAGCAGCCAAGGACTAGCGAATGAGCAGTTCTTC. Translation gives CASSQGLANEQFF.

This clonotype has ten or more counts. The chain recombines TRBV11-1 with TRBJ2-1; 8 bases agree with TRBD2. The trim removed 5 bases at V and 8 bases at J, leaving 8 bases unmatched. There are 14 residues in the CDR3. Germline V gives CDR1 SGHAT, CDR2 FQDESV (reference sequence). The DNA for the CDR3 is TGTGCCAGCAGCCATCGGACTAGCTTCGATGAGCAGTTCTTC. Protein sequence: CASSHRTSFDEQFF.

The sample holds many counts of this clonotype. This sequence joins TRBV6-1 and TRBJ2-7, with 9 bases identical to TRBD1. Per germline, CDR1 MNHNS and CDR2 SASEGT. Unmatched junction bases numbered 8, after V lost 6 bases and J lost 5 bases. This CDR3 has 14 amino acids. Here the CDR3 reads CASSRDRVAHEQYF. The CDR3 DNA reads TGTGCCAGCAGCCGGGACAGGGTGGCCCACGAGCAGTACTTC.